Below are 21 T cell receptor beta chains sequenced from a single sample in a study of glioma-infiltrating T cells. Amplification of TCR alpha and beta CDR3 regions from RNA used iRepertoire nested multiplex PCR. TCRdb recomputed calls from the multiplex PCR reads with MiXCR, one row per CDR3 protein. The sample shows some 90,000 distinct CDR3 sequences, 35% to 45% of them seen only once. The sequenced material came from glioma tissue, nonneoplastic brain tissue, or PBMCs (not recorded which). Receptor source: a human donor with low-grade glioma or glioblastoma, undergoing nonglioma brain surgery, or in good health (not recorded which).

In DNA, the CDR3 is TGTGCCAGCAGTTTCGGGAGAGTCAACGAGCAGTACTTC. Protein sequence: CASSFGRVNEQYF. The chain carries TRBV27 and TRBJ2-7, with TRBD2 as a possible D gene (6 bases). V dropped 3 bases and J dropped 5 bases, with 11 bases sitting between them. The CDR3 runs 13 residues. Germline V gene data show CDR1 as MNHEY and CDR2 as SMNVEV (reference sequence).

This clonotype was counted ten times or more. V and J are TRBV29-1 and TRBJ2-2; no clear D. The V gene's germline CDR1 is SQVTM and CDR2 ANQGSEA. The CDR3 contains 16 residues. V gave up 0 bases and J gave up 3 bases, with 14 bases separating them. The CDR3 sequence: CSVEDSAALDTGELFF. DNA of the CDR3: TGCAGCGTTGAAGATTCTGCCGCTCTGGACACCGGGGAGCTGTTTTTT.

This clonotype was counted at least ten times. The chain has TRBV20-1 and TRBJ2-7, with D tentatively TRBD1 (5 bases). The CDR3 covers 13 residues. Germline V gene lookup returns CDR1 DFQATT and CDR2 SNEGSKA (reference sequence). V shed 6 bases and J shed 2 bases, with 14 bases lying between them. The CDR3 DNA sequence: TGCAGTGCGAGACACAGGCCCCCCTACGAGCAGTACTTC. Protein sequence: CSARHRPPYEQYF.

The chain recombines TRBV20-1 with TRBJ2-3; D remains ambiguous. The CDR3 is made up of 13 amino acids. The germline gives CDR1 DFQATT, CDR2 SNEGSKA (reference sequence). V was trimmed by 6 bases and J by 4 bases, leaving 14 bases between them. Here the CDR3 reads CSATDNSPDTQYF. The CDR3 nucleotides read TGCAGTGCCACCGACAACTCCCCAGATACGCAGTATTTT.

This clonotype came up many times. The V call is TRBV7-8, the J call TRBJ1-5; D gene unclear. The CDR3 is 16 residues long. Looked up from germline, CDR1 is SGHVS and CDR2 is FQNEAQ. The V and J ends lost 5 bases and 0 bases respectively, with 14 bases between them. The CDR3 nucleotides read TGTGCCAGCAGCACATGGCGGGGAAGTAGCAATCAGCCCCAGCATTTT. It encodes CASSTWRGSSNQPQHF.

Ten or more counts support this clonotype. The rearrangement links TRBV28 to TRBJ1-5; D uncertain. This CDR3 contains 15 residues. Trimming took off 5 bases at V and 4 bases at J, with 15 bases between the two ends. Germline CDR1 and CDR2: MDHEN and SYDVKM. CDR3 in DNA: TGTGCCAGCAGTCCCACCCTGGGCCCTAATCAGCCCCAGCATTTT. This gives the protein CASSPTLGPNQPQHF.

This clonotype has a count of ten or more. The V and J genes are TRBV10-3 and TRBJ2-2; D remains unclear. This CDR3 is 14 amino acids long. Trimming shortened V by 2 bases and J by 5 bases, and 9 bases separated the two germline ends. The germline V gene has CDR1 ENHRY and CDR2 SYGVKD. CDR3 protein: CAISEKGRTGELFF. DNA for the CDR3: TGTGCCATCAGTGAGAAGGGTCGAACCGGGGAGCTGTTTTTT.

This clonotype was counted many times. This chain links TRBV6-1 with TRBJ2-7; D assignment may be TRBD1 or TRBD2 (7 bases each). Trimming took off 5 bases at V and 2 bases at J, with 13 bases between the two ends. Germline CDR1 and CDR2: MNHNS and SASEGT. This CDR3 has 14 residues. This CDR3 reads CASSLAGGAYEQYF. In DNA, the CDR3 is TGTGCCAGCAGTCTTGCAGGGGGGGCCTACGAGCAGTACTTC.

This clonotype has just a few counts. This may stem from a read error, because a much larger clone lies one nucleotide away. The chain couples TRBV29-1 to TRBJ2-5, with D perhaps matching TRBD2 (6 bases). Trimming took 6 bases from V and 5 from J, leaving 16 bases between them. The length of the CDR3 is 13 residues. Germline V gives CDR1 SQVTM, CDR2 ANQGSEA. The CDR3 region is CSVRASALETQYF. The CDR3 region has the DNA TGCAGCGTGCGGGCTAGCGCATTGGAGACCCAGTACTTC.

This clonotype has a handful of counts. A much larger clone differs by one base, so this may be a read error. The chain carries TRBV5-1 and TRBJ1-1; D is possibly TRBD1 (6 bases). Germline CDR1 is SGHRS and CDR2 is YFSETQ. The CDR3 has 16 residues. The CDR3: CASSWDPGHQNTEASF. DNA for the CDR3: TGCGCCAGCAGCTGGGACCCGGGACACCAAAACACTGAAGCTTCCTTT.

The CDR3 loop reads CASSPFPRDGGPGEQYF. As DNA, the CDR3 is TGCGCCAGCAGCCCCTTTCCCCGGGACGGGGGGCCGGGGGAGCAGTACTTC. The V call is TRBV4-3, the J call TRBJ2-7; a possible D gene is TRBD2 (7 bases). Deletions cut 4 bases from V and 7 bases from J, with 26 bases between. The CDR3 runs to 17 residues. Germline lookup yields CDR1 LGHNA and CDR2 YSLEER.

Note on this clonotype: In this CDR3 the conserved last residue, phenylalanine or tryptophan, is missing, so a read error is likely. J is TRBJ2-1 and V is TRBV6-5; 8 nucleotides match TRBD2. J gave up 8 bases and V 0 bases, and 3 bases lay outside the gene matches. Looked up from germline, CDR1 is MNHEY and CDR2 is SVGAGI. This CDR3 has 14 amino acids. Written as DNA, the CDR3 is TGTGCCAGCAGTTACTCAGTACTAGCGGATGAGCAGTTCTTA. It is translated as CASSYSVLADEQFL.

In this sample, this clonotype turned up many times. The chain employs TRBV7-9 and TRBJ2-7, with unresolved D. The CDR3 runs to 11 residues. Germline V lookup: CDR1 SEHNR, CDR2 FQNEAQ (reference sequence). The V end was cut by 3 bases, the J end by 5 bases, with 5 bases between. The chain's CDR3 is CASSLYHEQYF. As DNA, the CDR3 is TGTGCCAGCAGCTTGTATCACGAGCAGTACTTC.

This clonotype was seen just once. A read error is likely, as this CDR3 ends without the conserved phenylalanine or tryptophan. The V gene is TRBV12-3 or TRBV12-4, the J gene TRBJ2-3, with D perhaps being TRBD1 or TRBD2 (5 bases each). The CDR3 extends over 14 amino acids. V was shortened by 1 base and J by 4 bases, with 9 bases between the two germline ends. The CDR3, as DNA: TGTGCCAGCAGTTTAGGAGTGGGGGCAGATACGCAGTATATT. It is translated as CASSLGVGADTQYI.

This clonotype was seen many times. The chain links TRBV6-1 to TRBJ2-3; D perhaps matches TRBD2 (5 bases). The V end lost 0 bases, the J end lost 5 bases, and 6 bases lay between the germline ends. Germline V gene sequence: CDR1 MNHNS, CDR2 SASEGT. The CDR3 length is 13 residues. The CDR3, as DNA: TGTGCCAGCAGTGAAGCTAGCGTAGATACGCAGTATTTT. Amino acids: CASSEASVDTQYF.

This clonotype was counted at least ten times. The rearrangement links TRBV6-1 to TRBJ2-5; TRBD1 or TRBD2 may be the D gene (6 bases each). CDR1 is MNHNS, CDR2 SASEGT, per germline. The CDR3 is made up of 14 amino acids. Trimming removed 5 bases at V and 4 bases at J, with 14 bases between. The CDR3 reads CASSSPGGRETQYF. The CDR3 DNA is TGTGCCAGCAGTTCCCCCGGGGGCCGAGAGACCCAGTACTTC.

The CDR3 sequence: CASSQDRGNSPQHF. In nucleotides, the CDR3 is TGTGCCAGCAGCCAGGACAGGGGGAATAGTCCCCAGCATTTT. The chain employs TRBV4-2 and TRBJ1-5; the match to TRBD1 covers 10 bases. From germline, CDR1 is LGHNA and CDR2 YNFKEQ. The length of the CDR3 is 14 residues. The ends lost 3 bases at V and 10 bases at J; junction bases unmatched: 6.

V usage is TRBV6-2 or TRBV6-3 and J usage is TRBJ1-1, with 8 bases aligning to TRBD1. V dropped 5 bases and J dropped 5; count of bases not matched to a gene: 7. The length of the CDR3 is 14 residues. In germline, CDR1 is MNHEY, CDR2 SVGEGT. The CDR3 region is CASSAGQGWTEAFF. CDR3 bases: TGTGCCAGCAGTGCCGGACAGGGATGGACTGAAGCTTTCTTT.

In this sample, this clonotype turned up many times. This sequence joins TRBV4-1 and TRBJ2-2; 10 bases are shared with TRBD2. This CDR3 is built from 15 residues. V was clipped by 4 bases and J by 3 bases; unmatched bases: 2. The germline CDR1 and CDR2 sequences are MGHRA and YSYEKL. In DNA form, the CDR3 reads TGCGCCAGCAGCCTGACTAGCGGGTACACCGGGGAGCTGTTTTTT. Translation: CASSLTSGYTGELFF.

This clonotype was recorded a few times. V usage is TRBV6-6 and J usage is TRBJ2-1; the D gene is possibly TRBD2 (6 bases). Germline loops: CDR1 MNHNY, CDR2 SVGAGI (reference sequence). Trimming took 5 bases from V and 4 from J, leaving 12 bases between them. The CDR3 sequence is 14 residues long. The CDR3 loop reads CASSLVGGYNEQFF. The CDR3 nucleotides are TGTGCCAGCAGTCTAGTGGGGGGATACAATGAGCAGTTCTTC.

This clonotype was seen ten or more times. The CDR3 protein is CASSMRQKDTQYF. The DNA of the CDR3 is TGTGCCAGCAGCATGAGACAGAAGGATACGCAGTATTTT. The rearrangement joins TRBV7-3 to TRBJ2-3, with a tentative D call TRBD1 (5 bases). Trimming pared 5 bases from V and 6 bases from J, leaving 12 bases between. CDR1 and CDR2 (germline): SGHTA, FQGTGA. The CDR3 contains 13 residues.